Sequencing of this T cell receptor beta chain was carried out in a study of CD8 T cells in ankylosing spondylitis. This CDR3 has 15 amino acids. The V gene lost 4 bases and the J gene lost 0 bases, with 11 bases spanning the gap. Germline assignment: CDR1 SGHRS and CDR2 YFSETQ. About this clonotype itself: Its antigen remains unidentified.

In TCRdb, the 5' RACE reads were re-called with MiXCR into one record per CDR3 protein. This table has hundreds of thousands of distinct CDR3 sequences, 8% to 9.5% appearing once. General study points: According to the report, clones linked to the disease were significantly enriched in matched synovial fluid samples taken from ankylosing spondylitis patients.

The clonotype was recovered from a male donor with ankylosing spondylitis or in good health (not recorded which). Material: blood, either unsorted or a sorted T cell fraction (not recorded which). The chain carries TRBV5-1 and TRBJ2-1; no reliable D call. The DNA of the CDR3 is TGCGCCAGCAGCCAAGACCAGCTCTCCTACAATGAGCAGTTCTTC. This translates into CASSQDQLSYNEQFF.